Described below is a single TCR beta chain sequence and its context. Original processing notes: Scientists estimated how many nucleated cells there were by amplifying reference gene primers. Only in-frame clones appear in the TCRdb table, and some are missing; sequencing was by immunoSEQ multiplex PCR. V and J calls and clone size are as listed in that table; D and trimming were resolved from the DNA. The sample consists of approximately 130,000 clones, about 77% of them appearing once. This record belongs to a study of blood T cell repertoires in COVID-19. About the study: PBMCs, B-cell-depleted T cells, or T cells were the source of the cDNA or gDNA that made up the material.

V trimming: 1 base; J trimming: 8 bases; junction bases outside the gene matches: 6. Germline V gives CDR1 SGHDN, CDR2 FVKESK. The CDR3 loop spans 16 amino acids. The chain couples TRBV14 to TRBJ2-1; 12 bases line up with TRBD2. The sequence came from a human donor in a cohort sampled during active COVID-19. The material sequenced was peripheral blood. CDR3 DNA: TGTGCCAGCAGCCAAGGACTAGCGGGAGTACTGTATGAGCAGTTCTTC. Protein: CASSQGLAGVLYEQFF.